The 8 T cell receptor beta chains presented below share a single source sample, sequenced in a study of post-analysis software for immune sequencing data. Study findings and constraints: Five or six TRBV segments were significantly more frequent in patients than in controls. TRBV5-6, TRBV5-1 and TRBV20-1 were among these segments.

These TCRs are of unknown antigen specificity. Unique molecular identifiers were built into the TCR beta cDNA libraries. TCRdb redid the calling of the PCR reads with MiXCR, one entry per CDR3 protein. The table records about 500,000 distinct CDR3 sequences, 40% to 55% of them present only once. The sample consisted of blood. The receptors stem from a girl between 5 and 17 years old with multiple sclerosis.

This clonotype was counted a few times. The J gene is TRBJ2-7, the V gene TRBV18; 14 bases are shared with TRBD2. V shed 4 bases, J shed 2 bases, and the junction held 7 bases outside the gene matches. Germline V gene data show CDR1 as KGHSH and CDR2 as LQKENI. This CDR3 is built from 17 residues. This chain's CDR3 is CASSQTSGRGTPYEQYF. CDR3 DNA sequence: TGTGCCAGCTCACAGACTAGCGGGAGGGGTACACCCTACGAGCAGTACTTC. Combining the CDR3 with reference TRBV18 and TRBJ2-7 gives the whole variable domain NAGVMQNPRHLVRRRGQEARLRCSPMKGHSHVYWYRQLPEEGLKFMVYLQKENIIDESGMPKERFSAEFPKEGPSILRIQQVVRGDSAAYFCASSQTSGRGTPYEQYFGPGTRLTVT.

The chain combines TRBV4-2 with TRBJ2-6; D possibly corresponds to TRBD1 (6 bases). This CDR3 has 16 amino acids. V lost 1 base to trimming and J lost 0 bases, with 7 bases between them. From germline, CDR1 is LGHNA and CDR2 YNFKEQ. For the CDR3, the DNA is TGTGCCAGCAGCCAAGTAGGGGGCTCTGGGGCCAACGTCCTGACTTTC. The encoded protein is CASSQVGGSGANVLTF.

On this clonotype: At one of its ends the junction is not consistent with the germline gene, which may arise from a read error. J is TRBJ2-1 and V is TRBV24-1, with TRBD2 identical over 13 bases. This CDR3 has 17 residues. CDR1 KGHDR and CDR2 SFDVKD come from the germline V gene. The CDR3: CATSDSWTSGRNNEQFF. As DNA, the CDR3 is TGTGCCACCAGTGACTCCTGGACTAGCGGGAGAAACAATGAGCAGTTCTTT.

This chain joins TRBV29-1 and TRBJ1-5; unclear D gene. The CDR3 spans 13 residues. From germline, CDR1 is SQVTM and CDR2 ANQGSEA. Trimming left V 4 bases short and J 9 bases short, with 16 bases between. The CDR3 reads CSVAPDGFRPQHF. In nucleotides, the CDR3 is TGCAGCGTTGCCCCCGACGGGTTTAGGCCCCAGCATTTT.

The chain is built from TRBV29-1 and TRBJ2-7, with TRBD2 as a possible D gene (6 bases). CDR1 and CDR2 from the germline V gene are SQVTM and ANQGSEA. The CDR3 loop spans 15 amino acids. V shed 2 bases and J shed 3 bases, with 17 bases lying between them. The DNA for the CDR3 is TGCAGCGTTGAATTCGGGACTGAGTCGGGCTACGAGCAGTACTTC. This translates into CSVEFGTESGYEQYF.

The chain joins TRBV7-9 to TRBJ2-4; no clear D. This CDR3 region has 15 residues. V lost 5 bases, J lost 2 bases, and 13 bases lay in between. The germline gives CDR1 SEHNR, CDR2 FQNEAQ (reference sequence). The CDR3 region is CASSPQDGSKNIQYF. In DNA, the CDR3 is TGTGCCAGCAGCCCCCAGGACGGCTCCAAAAACATTCAGTACTTC.

This rearrangement joins TRBV7-6 to TRBJ1-2, with 10 bases fitting TRBD1. V shed 5 bases and J 4 bases; nucleotides not matched to a gene: 7. Looked up from germline, CDR1 is SGHVS and CDR2 is FNYEAQ. The CDR3 loop spans 15 amino acids. DNA of the CDR3: TGTGCCAGCAGCCCCAGACAGGGGGCTGCCTATGGCTACACCTTC. It specifies CASSPRQGAAYGYTF.

The chain joins TRBV9 to TRBJ1-3; D not resolved. V was pared by 0 bases and J by 4 bases, with 14 bases between. The CDR3 covers 16 residues. Germline V gene lookup returns CDR1 SGDLS and CDR2 YYNGEE. Written as DNA, the CDR3 is TGTGCCAGCAGCGTAGAGCCCGGACCTTCAGGAAACACCATATATTTT. Translation gives CASSVEPGPSGNTIYF.